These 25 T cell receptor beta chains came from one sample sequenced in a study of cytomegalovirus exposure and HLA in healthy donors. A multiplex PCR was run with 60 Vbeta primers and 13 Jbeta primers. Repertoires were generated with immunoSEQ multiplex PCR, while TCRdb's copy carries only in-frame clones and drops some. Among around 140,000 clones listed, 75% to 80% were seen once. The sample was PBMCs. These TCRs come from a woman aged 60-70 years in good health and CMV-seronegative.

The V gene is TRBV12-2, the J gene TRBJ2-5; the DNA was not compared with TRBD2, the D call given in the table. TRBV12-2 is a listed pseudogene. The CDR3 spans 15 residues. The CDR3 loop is CASRLAASGGETQYF. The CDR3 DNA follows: TGTGCAAGTCGCTTAGCGGCTAGCGGGGGGGAGACCCAGTACTTC.

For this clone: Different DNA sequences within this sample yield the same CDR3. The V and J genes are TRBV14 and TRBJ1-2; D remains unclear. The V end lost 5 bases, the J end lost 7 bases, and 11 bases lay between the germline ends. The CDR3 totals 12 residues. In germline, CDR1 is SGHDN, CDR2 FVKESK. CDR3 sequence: CASSYPGFGYTF. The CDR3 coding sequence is TGTGCCAGCAGCTATCCAGGTTTTGGCTACACCTTC.

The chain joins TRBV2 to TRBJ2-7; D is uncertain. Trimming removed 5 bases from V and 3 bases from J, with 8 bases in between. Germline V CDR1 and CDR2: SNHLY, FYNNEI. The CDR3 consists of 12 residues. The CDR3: CASSITVYEQYF. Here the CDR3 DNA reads TGTGCCAGCAGTATAACTGTCTACGAGCAGTACTTC.

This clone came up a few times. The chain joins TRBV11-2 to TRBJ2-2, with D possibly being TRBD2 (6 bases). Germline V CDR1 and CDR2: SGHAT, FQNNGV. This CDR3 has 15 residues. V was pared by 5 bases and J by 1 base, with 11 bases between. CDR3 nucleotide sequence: TGTGCCAGCAGCCACGGGACTGAGAACACCGGGGAGCTGTTTTTT. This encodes CASSHGTENTGELFF.

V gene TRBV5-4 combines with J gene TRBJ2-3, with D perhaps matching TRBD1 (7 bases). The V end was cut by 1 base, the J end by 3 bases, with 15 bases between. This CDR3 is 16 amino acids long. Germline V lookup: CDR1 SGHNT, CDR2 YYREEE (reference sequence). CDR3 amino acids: CASSLYSTGRTDTQYF. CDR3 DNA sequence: TGTGCCAGCAGCTTGTACTCGACAGGGAGGACAGATACGCAGTATTTT.

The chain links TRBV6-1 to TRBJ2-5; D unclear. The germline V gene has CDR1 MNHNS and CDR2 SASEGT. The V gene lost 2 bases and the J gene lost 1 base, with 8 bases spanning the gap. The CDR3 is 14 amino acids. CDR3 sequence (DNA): TGTGCCAGCAGTGAAACGCAGATCCAAGAGACCCAGTACTTC. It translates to CASSETQIQETQYF.

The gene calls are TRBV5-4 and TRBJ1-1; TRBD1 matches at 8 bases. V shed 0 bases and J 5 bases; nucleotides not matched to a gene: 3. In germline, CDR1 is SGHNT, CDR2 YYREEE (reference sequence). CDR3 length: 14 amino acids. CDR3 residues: CASSLGTGSTEAFF. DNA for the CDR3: TGTGCCAGCAGCTTGGGGACAGGGTCGACTGAAGCTTTCTTT.

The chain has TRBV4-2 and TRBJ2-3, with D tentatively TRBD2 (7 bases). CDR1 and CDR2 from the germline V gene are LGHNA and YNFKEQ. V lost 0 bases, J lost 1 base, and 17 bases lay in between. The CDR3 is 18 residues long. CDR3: CASSQDRFKGGGTDTQYF. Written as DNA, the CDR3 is TGTGCCAGCAGCCAAGATCGATTCAAAGGGGGGGGCACAGATACGCAGTATTTT.

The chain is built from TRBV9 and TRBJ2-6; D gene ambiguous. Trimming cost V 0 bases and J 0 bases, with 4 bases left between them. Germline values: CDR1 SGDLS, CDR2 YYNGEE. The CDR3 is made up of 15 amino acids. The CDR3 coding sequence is TGTGCCAGCAGCGTAGGGAGCTCTGGGGCCAACGTCCTGACTTTC. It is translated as CASSVGSSGANVLTF.

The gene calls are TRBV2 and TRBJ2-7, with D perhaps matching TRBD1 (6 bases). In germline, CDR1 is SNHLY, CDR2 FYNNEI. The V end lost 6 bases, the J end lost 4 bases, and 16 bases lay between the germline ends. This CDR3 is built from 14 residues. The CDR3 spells CASRLPGTTYEQYF. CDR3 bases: TGTGCCAGCAGACTGCCGGGGACAACTTACGAGCAGTACTTC.

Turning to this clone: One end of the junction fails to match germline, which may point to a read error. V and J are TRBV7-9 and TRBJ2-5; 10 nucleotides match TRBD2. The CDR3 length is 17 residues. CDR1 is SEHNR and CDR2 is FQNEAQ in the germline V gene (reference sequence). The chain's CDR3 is CSSSLRPGLAVRETQYF. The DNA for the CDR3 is TGTTCCAGCAGCTTAAGACCTGGACTAGCGGTTAGGGAGACCCAGTACTTC.

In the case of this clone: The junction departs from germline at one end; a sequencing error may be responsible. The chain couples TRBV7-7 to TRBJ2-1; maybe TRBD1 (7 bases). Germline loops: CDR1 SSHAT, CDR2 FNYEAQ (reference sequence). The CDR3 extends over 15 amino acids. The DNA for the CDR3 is TGTGCTAGCAGCCCAGGGGGGAATGCCTACAATGAGCAGTTCTTC. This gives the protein CASSPGGNAYNEQFF.

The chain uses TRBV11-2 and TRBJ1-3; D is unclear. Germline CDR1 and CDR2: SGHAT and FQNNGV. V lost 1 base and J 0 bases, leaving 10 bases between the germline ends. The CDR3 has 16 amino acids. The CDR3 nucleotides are TGTGCCAGCAGCTTAGGAGGCGCCAGCTCTGGAAACACCATATATTTT. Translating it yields CASSLGGASSGNTIYF.

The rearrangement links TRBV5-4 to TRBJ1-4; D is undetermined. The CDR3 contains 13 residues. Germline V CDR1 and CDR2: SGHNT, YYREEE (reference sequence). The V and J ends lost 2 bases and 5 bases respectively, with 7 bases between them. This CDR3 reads CASSFSRNEKLFF. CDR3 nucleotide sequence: TGTGCCAGCAGCTTTTCACGGAATGAAAAACTGTTTTTT.

The CDR3 spells CASSGGGRVSSDEQYF. Written as DNA, the CDR3 is TGTGCCAGTTCTGGCGGCGGGAGGGTAAGCAGCGACGAGCAGTACTTC. The chain links TRBV19 to TRBJ2-7; 9 bases are a match to TRBD2. There are 16 residues in the CDR3. Trimming at V came to 8 bases and at J to 5 bases, leaving 16 bases not matched to a gene. Germline V lookup: CDR1 LNHDA, CDR2 SQIVND (reference sequence).

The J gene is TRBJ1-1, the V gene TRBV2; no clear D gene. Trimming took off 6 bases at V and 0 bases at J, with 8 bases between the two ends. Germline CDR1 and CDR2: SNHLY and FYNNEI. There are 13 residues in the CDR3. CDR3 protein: CASRGNMNTEAFF. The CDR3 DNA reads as TGTGCCAGCAGGGGCAACATGAACACTGAAGCTTTCTTT.

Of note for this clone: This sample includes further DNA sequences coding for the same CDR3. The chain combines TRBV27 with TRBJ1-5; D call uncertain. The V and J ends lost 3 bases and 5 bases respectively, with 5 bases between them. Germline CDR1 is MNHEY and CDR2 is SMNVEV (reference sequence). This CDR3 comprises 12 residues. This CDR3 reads CASSFRDQPQHF. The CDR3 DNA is TGTGCCAGCAGTTTCCGTGATCAGCCCCAGCATTTT.

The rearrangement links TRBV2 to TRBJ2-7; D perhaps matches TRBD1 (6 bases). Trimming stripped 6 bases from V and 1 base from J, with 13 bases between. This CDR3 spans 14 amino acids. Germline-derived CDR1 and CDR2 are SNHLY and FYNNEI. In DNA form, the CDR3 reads TGTGCCAGCAGGGTCACCGGGACATCCTACGAGCAGTACTTC. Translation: CASRVTGTSYEQYF.

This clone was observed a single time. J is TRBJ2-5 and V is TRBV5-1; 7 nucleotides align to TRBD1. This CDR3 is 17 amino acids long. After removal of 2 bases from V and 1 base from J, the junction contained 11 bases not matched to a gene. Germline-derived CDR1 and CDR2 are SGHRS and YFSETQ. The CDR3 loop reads CASSLRTGPLSQETQYF. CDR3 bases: TGCGCCAGCAGCTTAAGGACAGGTCCCCTCTCCCAAGAGACCCAGTACTTC. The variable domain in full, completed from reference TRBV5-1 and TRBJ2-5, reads KAGVTQTPRYLIKTRGQQVTLSCSPISGHRSVSWYQQTPGQGLQFLFEYFSETQRNKGNFPGRFSGRQFSNSRSEMNVSTLELGDSALYLCASSLRTGPLSQETQYFGPGTRLLVL.

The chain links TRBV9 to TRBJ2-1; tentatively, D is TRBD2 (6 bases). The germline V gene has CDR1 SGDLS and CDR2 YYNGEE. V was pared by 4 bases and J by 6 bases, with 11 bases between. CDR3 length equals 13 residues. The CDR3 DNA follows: TGTGCCAGCAGCCGACGGGACTTCAATGAGCAGTTCTTC. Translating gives CASSRRDFNEQFF.

The CDR3 reads CASSSGTSGGYEQYF. For the CDR3, the DNA is TGTGCCAGCAGCTCCGGGACTAGCGGGGGATACGAGCAGTACTTC. V is TRBV11-3 and J is TRBJ2-5; 14 bases agree with TRBD2. Judging by the DNA end, TRBJ2-7 fits better; the J call may be wrong. There are 15 residues in the CDR3. Germline CDR1 is SGHNT and CDR2 is YENEEA.

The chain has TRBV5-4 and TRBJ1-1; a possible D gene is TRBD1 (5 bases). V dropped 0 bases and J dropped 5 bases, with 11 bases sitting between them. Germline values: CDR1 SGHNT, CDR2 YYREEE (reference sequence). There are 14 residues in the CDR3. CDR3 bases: TGTGCCAGCAGCTTGGAGCTGGGGGGTACTGAAGCTTTCTTT. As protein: CASSLELGGTEAFF.

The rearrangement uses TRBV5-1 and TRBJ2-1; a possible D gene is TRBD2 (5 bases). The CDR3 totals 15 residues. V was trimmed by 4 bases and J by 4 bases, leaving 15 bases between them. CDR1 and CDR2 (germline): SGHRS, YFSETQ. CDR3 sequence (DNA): TGCGCCAGCAGCCCCGGGGTGGGCCTATACAATGAGCAGTTCTTC. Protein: CASSPGVGLYNEQFF.

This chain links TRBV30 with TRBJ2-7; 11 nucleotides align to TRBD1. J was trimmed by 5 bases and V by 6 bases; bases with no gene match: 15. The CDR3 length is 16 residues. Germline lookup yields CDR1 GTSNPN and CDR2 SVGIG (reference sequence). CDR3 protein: CACRGRDRGFLDEQYF. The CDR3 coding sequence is TGTGCCTGCCGGGGTCGGGACAGGGGGTTCCTTGACGAGCAGTACTTC.

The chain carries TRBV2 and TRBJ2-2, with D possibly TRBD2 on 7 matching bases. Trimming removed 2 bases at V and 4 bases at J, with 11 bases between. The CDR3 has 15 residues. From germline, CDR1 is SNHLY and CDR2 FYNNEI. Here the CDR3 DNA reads TGTGCCAGCAGTGAATTGGGGGGGGCCACCGGGGAGCTGTTTTTT. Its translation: CASSELGGATGELFF.